This is a list of T cell receptor beta chains from one sample in a study of OX40 agonist ivuxolimab in advanced cancers. The method was immunoSEQ multiplex PCR; TCRdb's version includes in-frame clones alone and lacks a portion of them. This table has over 60,000 clones, about 93% appearing once. Sequenced material: CD4+ or CD8+ T cells sorted from blood, taken in a trial of the OX40 agonist ivuxolimab. The receptors were sampled from an adult with an advanced solid tumor such as melanoma, head and neck, liver or kidney cancer. CDR3s include the opening cysteine and the closing phenylalanine or tryptophan. Each record gives: clone size, J gene, V gene, D gene, CDR3 protein, CDR3 DNA. D genes are given only for firm matches. For some rows the clone size is stated as once, few or many, or as a class when expanded; others skip it.

. TRBJ2-7 TRBV6-1 TRBD1 CASSEIGDSYYEQYF TGTGCCAGCAGTGAAATTGGGGACAGTTACTACGAGCAGTACTTC
. TRBJ2-7 TRBV6-5 . CASSYRTGNEQYF TGTGCCAGCAGTTATAGAACAGGGAACGAGCAGTACTTC
. TRBJ2-7 TRBV2 TRBD2 CASKGLAHEQYF TGTGCCAGCAAAGGACTAGCGCACGAGCAGTACTTC
. TRBJ2-1 TRBV2 . CASSGDFYNEQFF TGTGCCAGCAGCGGGGACTTCTACAATGAGCAGTTCTTC
. TRBJ1-3 TRBV5-1 . CASSLEQPGNTIYF TGCGCCAGCAGCTTGGAACAGCCAGGAAACACCATATATTTT
. TRBJ1-1 TRBV18 . CASSPPGTEAFF TGTGCCAGCTCACCACCGGGGACTGAAGCTTTCTTT
. TRBJ1-1 TRBV27 . CASSRGNEAFF TGTGCCAGCAGCCGGGGCAACGAAGCTTTCTTT
. TRBJ2-3 TRBV2 TRBD2 CASSEPGLQVTDTQYF TGTGCCAGCAGTGAACCGGGACTACAGGTCACAGATACGCAGTATTTT
. TRBJ2-1 TRBV27 TRBD1 CASSLTGPQNEQFF TGTGCCAGCAGTCTGACAGGGCCTCAGAATGAGCAGTTCTTC
. TRBJ2-7 TRBV9 . CASSQGGEQYF TGTGCCAGCAGTCAGGGGGGCGAGCAGTACTTC
. TRBJ1-1 TRBV29-1 . CSTGHSNTEAFF TGCAGCACGGGACATTCGAACACTGAAGCTTTCTTT
. TRBJ2-7 TRBV10-2 TRBD2 CASSSSGYEQYF TGCGCCAGCAGTTCTAGCGGCTACGAGCAGTACTTC
once TRBJ1-1 TRBV11-2 . CASSSLQGANTEAFF TGTGCCAGCAGCTCATTACAGGGTGCGAACACTGAAGCTTTCTTT
. TRBJ1-6 TRBV19 . CAAGEAYNSPLHF TGTGCCGCGGGAGAGGCCTATAATTCACCCCTCCACTTT
. TRBJ2-3 TRBV7-3 . CASSLYQSSTDTQYF TGTGCCAGCAGCTTATACCAATCTAGCACAGATACGCAGTATTTT
. TRBJ2-6 TRBV11-3 . CASSPSGVSGANVLTF TGTGCCAGCAGCCCTAGTGGGGTATCCGGGGCCAACGTCCTGACTTTC
. TRBJ2-7 TRBV27 TRBD2 CASSLGTSHSYEQYF TGTGCCAGCAGTTTAGGGACTAGCCATTCCTACGAGCAGTACTTC
few TRBJ1-1 TRBV15 . CATSMSTSGTEAFF TGTGCCACCAGCATGAGCACATCCGGCACTGAAGCTTTCTTT
. TRBJ1-3 TRBV7-8 . CASSPGGGPGNTIYF TGTGCCAGCAGCCCCGGGGGGGGCCCTGGAAACACCATATATTTT
. TRBJ1-2 TRBV4-1 . CASSHPGLEEGYTF TGCGCCAGCAGCCACCCCGGCTTGGAGGAAGGCTACACCTTC
. TRBJ2-5 TRBV11-2 TRBD1 CASSHATGAEETQYF TGTGCCAGCAGCCATGCAACAGGGGCTGAAGAGACCCAGTACTTC
. TRBJ2-2 TRBV4-3 . CASSQEMLPWTGELFF TGCGCCAGCAGCCAAGAGATGTTACCCTGGACCGGGGAGCTGTTTTTT
. TRBJ1-2 TRBV19 . CASSNPRTVYGYTF TGTGCCAGTAGTAATCCGAGGACAGTGTATGGCTACACCTTC
. TRBJ2-2 TRBV27 . CASSLQGWNTGELFF TGTGCCAGCAGTTTGCAGGGATGGAACACCGGGGAGCTGTTTTTT
. TRBJ1-2 TRBV5-8 . CASSLSRGRSRYGYTF TGTGCCAGCAGCTTGTCGCGGGGGCGCAGCCGTTATGGCTACACCTTC
. TRBJ1-2 TRBV19 TRBD1 CASSWDRGYYGYTF TGTGCCAGTAGTTGGGACAGGGGATACTATGGCTACACCTTC
. TRBJ2-7 TRBV27 TRBD1 CASSFGTGLVEQYF TGTGCCAGCAGTTTCGGGACAGGGTTGGTTGAGCAGTACTTC
. TRBJ2-2 TRBV9 . CASSVSTGELFF TGTGCCAGCAGCGTAAGCACCGGGGAGCTGTTTTTT
. TRBJ2-7 TRBV4-3 . CASSQGDEQYF TGCGCCAGCAGCCAAGGGGACGAGCAGTACTTC
. TRBJ2-5 TRBV6-4 TRBD2 CASSPGLAGQETQYF TGTGCCAGCAGCCCGGGACTAGCGGGGCAAGAGACCCAGTACTTC
. TRBJ2-6 TRBV5-6 TRBD1 CASSLPTGPMAGANVLTF TGTGCCAGCAGCCTGCCGACAGGGCCTATGGCTGGGGCCAACGTCCTGACTTTC
. TRBJ1-2 TRBV5-1 . CASSFGSTSNYGYTF TGCGCCAGCAGCTTTGGATCCACGTCTAACTATGGCTACACCTTC
. TRBJ1-1 TRBV9 . CASSPPWKADTEAFF TGTGCCAGCAGCCCCCCGTGGAAGGCTGACACTGAAGCTTTCTTT
. TRBJ2-7 TRBV5-1 TRBD1 CAQQGETGDSYEQYF TGCGCCCAGCAGGGGGAAACAGGGGACTCCTACGAGCAGTACTTC
. TRBJ2-1 TRBV27 . CASSLGGGSEQFF TGTGCCAGCAGTTTAGGGGGGGGCAGTGAGCAGTTCTTC
. TRBJ1-1 TRBV11-2 . CASSLTGVIEAFF TGTGCCAGCAGCTTGACGGGGGTAATTGAAGCTTTCTTT
. TRBJ1-5 TRBV15 TRBD1 CATSRKLTGVGNQPQHF TGTGCCACCAGCAGAAAGTTGACAGGGGTGGGCAATCAGCCCCAGCATTTT
. TRBJ2-6 TRBV5-4 TRBD1 CASSVQGAGANVLTF TGTGCCAGCAGCGTACAGGGGGCTGGGGCCAACGTCCTGACTTTC
. TRBJ2-7 TRBV27 TRBD1 CASSPGQGPFYEQYF TGTGCCAGCAGTCCTGGACAGGGCCCCTTCTACGAGCAGTACTTC
once TRBJ2-7 TRBV6-5 TRBD1 CASRGQGLYYEQYF TGTGCCAGCAGAGGACAGGGTCTTTACTACGAGCAGTACTTC
. TRBJ2-7 TRBV19 TRBD1 CASSTGTGSLYEQYF TGTGCCAGTAGTACCGGGACAGGGAGCCTCTACGAGCAGTACTTC
. TRBJ1-1 TRBV19 . CASSMGDSPEAFF TGTGCCAGTAGCATGGGGGACTCACCTGAAGCTTTCTTT
. TRBJ2-7 TRBV7-2 TRBD2 CASTPTSGSSYEQYF TGTGCCAGCACCCCGACAAGCGGGAGCTCCTACGAGCAGTACTTC
. TRBJ2-7 TRBV28 TRBD1 CASSPWDRGVYEQYF TGTGCCAGCAGTCCATGGGACAGGGGGGTCTACGAGCAGTACTTC
. TRBJ2-2 TRBV4-1 . CASSQDRFANTGELFF TGCGCCAGCAGCCAAGATCGGTTCGCGAACACCGGGGAGCTGTTTTTT
. TRBJ2-7 TRBV7-6 . CASSFEQVGHEQYF TGTGCCAGCAGCTTCGAACAGGTCGGCCACGAGCAGTACTTC
. TRBJ2-3 TRBV28 TRBD2 CASSLGLAETDTQYF TGTGCCAGCAGCCTGGGACTAGCGGAGACAGATACGCAGTATTTT
. TRBJ1-2 TRBV2 TRBD1 CASNPTGGFGYTF TGTGCCAGCAACCCGACAGGGGGGTTTGGCTACACCTTC
. TRBJ2-1 TRBV27 . CASSLGYNEQFF TGTGCCAGCAGTTTGGGCTACAATGAGCAGTTCTTC
. TRBJ1-2 TRBV7-2 TRBD1 CASSLGPAQGAIHYGYTF TGTGCCAGCAGCTTAGGACCGGCACAGGGGGCGATCCACTATGGCTACACCTTC
. TRBJ2-7 TRBV29-1 . CSVEDTRRGEQYF TGCAGCGTTGAAGATACCAGGAGAGGCGAGCAGTACTTC
. TRBJ2-7 TRBV27 . CASSPGPWVPYEQYF TGTGCCAGCAGTCCGGGACCCTGGGTTCCCTACGAGCAGTACTTC
. TRBJ2-3 TRBV7-6 TRBD2 CASSFSGSSADTQYF TGTGCCAGCAGCTTTAGCGGGAGTTCCGCGGATACGCAGTATTTT
. TRBJ1-1 TRBV19 . CASSPPRWGAEAFF TGTGCCAGTAGTCCCCCCCGTTGGGGAGCCGAAGCTTTCTTT
. TRBJ2-2 TRBV7-7 TRBD2 CASSLAGGPLSRTGELFF TGTGCTAGCAGCCTAGCGGGAGGGCCATTAAGTCGGACCGGGGAGCTGTTTTTT